The rows below give T cell receptor beta chains drawn from one sample of a study of cytomegalovirus exposure and HLA in healthy donors. The data were produced by immunoSEQ multiplex PCR, yet TCRdb's version contains in-frame clones alone and is incomplete. The sample records about 160,000 clones, nearly 80% being singletons. Material for sequencing was PBMCs. These receptors were collected from a woman aged 45 to 65 in good health and CMV-seropositive. CDR3s leave out the opening cysteine and the closing phenylalanine or tryptophan.

length,J,V,CDR3
11,TRBJ2-7,TRBV5-4,ASSLEGAYEQY
13,TRBJ1-3,TRBV9,ASSVGGGLRNTIY
15,TRBJ2-1,TRBV7-3,ASSAGLRGGSYNEQF
12,TRBJ2-7,TRBV30,AWSGSGGIYEQY
13,TRBJ1-4,TRBV2,ASRRESAGGEKLF
12,TRBJ1-1,TRBV5-5,ASSLGAGRTEAF
12,TRBJ1-2,TRBV7-2,ASSIQGAQYGYT
12,TRBJ1-3,TRBV7-2,ASSARGPGNTIY
12,TRBJ2-7,TRBV6-5,ASSPYYNGYEQY
11,TRBJ1-2,TRBV18,ASSLGTADGYT
8,TRBJ1-1,TRBV21-1,ASNYRGAF
12,TRBJ2-7,TRBV6-1,ASSVGQVSYEQY
16,TRBJ2-6,TRBV6-1,ASSDHGTGDSGANVLT
12,TRBJ2-7,TRBV7-9,ASRAGTGPYEQY
10,TRBJ1-4,TRBV2,ASRGEDTTRF
13,TRBJ1-5,TRBV6-5,ASSYSKRSNQPQH
14,TRBJ1-4,TRBV11-3,ASSRGTGATNEKLF
14,TRBJ2-1,TRBV5-4,ASSLEIQAQRGSLF
12,TRBJ2-3,TRBV11-3,ASSLDGIEDTQY
11,TRBJ1-2,TRBV5-4,ASSYGGNYGYT
14,TRBJ1-4,TRBV5-1,ASSLAWTGEGEKLF
13,TRBJ2-7,TRBV7-2,ASRSRLAGAYEQY
14,TRBJ2-7,TRBV18,ASSPRPSPRPYEQY
8,TRBJ2-7,TRBV20-1,SGTGVEQY
15,TRBJ1-4,TRBV4-1,ASSQVALAATNEKLF
14,TRBJ1-3,TRBV5-4,ASSLSRGLAGNTIY
15,TRBJ2-2,TRBV13,ASSHRPGGAIPGELF
13,TRBJ1-3,TRBV4-3,ASSQDSATGNTIY